This entry lists 12 T cell receptor beta chains sequenced from one sample in a study of identical twins. TCRdb re-analysed the 5' RACE reads in MiXCR, keeping a single row per CDR3 protein. This table has 150,000 or so distinct CDR3 sequences, roughly 3.5% appearing once. Sequencing was performed on memory T cells sorted from blood. Source of these receptors: a man between 18 and 29 years old in good health.

This clonotype was found many times. This chain uses TRBV6-1 with TRBJ1-6; D possibly corresponds to TRBD1 (5 bases). V lost 7 bases and J lost 10, with 20 bases in between. Per germline, CDR1 MNHNS and CDR2 SASEGT. This CDR3 is 15 amino acids long. For the CDR3, the DNA is TGTGCCAGCACCAAGGGGTTGGGAGGTTCGTCACCCCTCCACTTT. It yields the protein CASTKGLGGSSPLHF.

In its sample, this clonotype was seen many times. The chain uses TRBV7-9 and TRBJ2-4, with D perhaps TRBD2 (6 bases). This CDR3 comprises 15 residues. From germline, CDR1 is SEHNR and CDR2 FQNEAQ (reference sequence). With 0 bases removed from V and 0 bases from J, the gap between germline ends came to 6 bases. CDR3 in amino acids: CASSLAGGAKNIQYF. DNA of the CDR3: TGTGCCAGCAGCTTAGCGGGAGGAGCCAAAAACATTCAGTACTTC.

Only a few counts were recorded for this clonotype. The CDR3 sequence: CASSSPGQGDEKLFF. The CDR3 nucleotides are TGTGCCAGCAGCTCACCGGGACAGGGGGATGAAAAACTGTTTTTT. V usage is TRBV7-2 and J usage is TRBJ1-4; 11 bases are a match to TRBD1. This CDR3 contains 15 residues. Looked up from germline, CDR1 is SGHTA and CDR2 is FQGNSA. The V segment lost 4 bases and the J segment 6 bases; nucleotides outside the gene matches: 4.

This clonotype has ten or more counts. The rearrangement joins TRBV5-4 to TRBJ2-1; 9 bases are shared with TRBD2. This CDR3 spans 16 amino acids. Germline CDR1 reads SGHNT; CDR2 reads YYREEE (reference sequence). V gave up 0 bases and J gave up 6 bases; unmatched junction bases: 7. The CDR3 region has the DNA TGTGCCAGCAGCTTGGGGCTAGCGGGGCCGGGCAATGAGCAGTTCTTC. Translating gives CASSLGLAGPGNEQFF.

This clonotype has at least ten counts. The chain carries TRBV6-1 and TRBJ1-4; perhaps TRBD1 as D (5 bases). From germline, CDR1 is MNHNS and CDR2 SASEGT. Trimming removed 6 bases from V and 2 bases from J, with 13 bases in between. There are 15 residues in the CDR3. This CDR3 is CASRPHGATNEKLFF. The CDR3 region has the DNA TGTGCCAGCAGACCTCACGGGGCGACTAATGAAAAACTGTTTTTT.

This clonotype was recorded at least ten times. The rearrangement joins TRBV20-1 to TRBJ2-2; D perhaps matches TRBD2 (5 bases). The length of the CDR3 is 17 residues. V was shortened by 0 bases and J by 3 bases, with 17 bases between the two germline ends. Germline V gene lookup returns CDR1 DFQATT and CDR2 SNEGSKA (reference sequence). The CDR3 nucleotides read TGCAGTGCTAGAGATTCCCGAGGAGGCACACACACCGGGGAGCTGTTTTTT. It encodes CSARDSRGGTHTGELFF.

This clonotype appeared many times. This rearrangement joins TRBV7-8 to TRBJ2-7; 7 bases are a match to TRBD1. V shed 3 bases and J 3 bases; nucleotides not matched to a gene: 5. CDR1 and CDR2 from the germline V gene are SGHVS and FQNEAQ. The CDR3 consists of 14 residues. The CDR3 sequence is CASSFRDSDYEQYF. The CDR3 DNA is TGTGCCAGCAGCTTCCGGGACAGCGACTACGAGCAGTACTTC.

The J gene is TRBJ1-2, the V gene TRBV20-1, with unresolved D. Germline CDR1 reads DFQATT; CDR2 reads SNEGSKA (reference sequence). The CDR3 runs to 15 residues. Between the trimmed V and J ends, which lost 3 bases and 1 base, there was a span of 15 bases. In nucleotides, the CDR3 is TGCAGTGCTAGCCCCGCTTGGAGGATTAACTATGGCTACACCTTC. Translating gives CSASPAWRINYGYTF.

This clonotype has ten or more counts. The chain links TRBV20-1 to TRBJ1-5; D uncertain. CDR3 length: 15 residues. Germline CDR1 DFQATT, CDR2 SNEGSKA (reference sequence). V lost 3 bases and J lost 3, with 15 bases in between. The CDR3 region is CSASTFTEINQPQHF. The CDR3 nucleotides are TGCAGTGCTAGTACCTTCACGGAGATCAATCAGCCCCAGCATTTT.

This clonotype was seen many times. V gene TRBV7-2 combines with J gene TRBJ2-3; 8 nucleotides line up with TRBD1. J gave up 6 bases and V 0 bases, and 5 bases lay outside the gene matches. From germline, CDR1 is SGHTA and CDR2 FQGNSA. The CDR3 runs 15 residues. CDR3 loop: CASSLAQGAFDTQYF. The CDR3 DNA follows: TGTGCCAGCAGCTTAGCGCAGGGGGCATTCGATACGCAGTATTTT.

At least ten counts were recorded for this clonotype. V and J are TRBV28 and TRBJ1-5; TRBD1 is a possible D gene (5 bases). The CDR3 is 15 amino acids. V was shortened by 5 bases and J by 4 bases, with 15 bases between the two germline ends. Germline V gene data show CDR1 as MDHEN and CDR2 as SYDVKM. CDR3 DNA sequence: TGTGCCAGCAGTGAAGGGACGGCTGAAAATCAGCCCCAGCATTTT. Translating gives CASSEGTAENQPQHF. Using reference TRBV28 and TRBJ1-5 for the parts outside the CDR3, the full variable domain is DVKVTQSSRYLVKRTGEKVFLECVQDMDHENMFWYRQDPGLGLRLIYFSYDVKMKEKGDIPEGYSVSREKKERFSLILESASTNQTSMYLCASSEGTAENQPQHFGDGTRLSIL.

There are many counts of this clonotype. The CDR3 region has the DNA TGCGCCAGCAGCTTGGAGCGGGAGGAAGAGACCCAGTACTTC. Residues: CASSLEREEETQYF. This sequence joins TRBV5-1 and TRBJ2-5, with 9 bases lining up with TRBD2. After removal of 0 bases from V and 3 bases from J, the junction contained 0 bases not matched to a gene. Germline V gene sequence: CDR1 SGHRS, CDR2 YFSETQ. The CDR3 sequence is 14 residues long.